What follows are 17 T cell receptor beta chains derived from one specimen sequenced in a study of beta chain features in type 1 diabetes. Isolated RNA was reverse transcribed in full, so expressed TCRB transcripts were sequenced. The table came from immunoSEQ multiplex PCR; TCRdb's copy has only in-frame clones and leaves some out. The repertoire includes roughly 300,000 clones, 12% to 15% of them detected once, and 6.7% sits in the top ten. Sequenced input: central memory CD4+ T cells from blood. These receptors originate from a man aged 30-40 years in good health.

The CDR3 reads CASSLDAGYHNEQFF. DNA for the CDR3: TGCGCCAGCAGCTTGGATGCAGGGTATCATAATGAGCAGTTCTTC. The genes are TRBV5-1 and TRBJ2-1, with D tentatively TRBD1 (5 bases). This CDR3 has 15 amino acids. Germline values: CDR1 SGHRS, CDR2 YFSETQ. V was clipped by 0 bases and J by 7 bases, with 14 bases between them.

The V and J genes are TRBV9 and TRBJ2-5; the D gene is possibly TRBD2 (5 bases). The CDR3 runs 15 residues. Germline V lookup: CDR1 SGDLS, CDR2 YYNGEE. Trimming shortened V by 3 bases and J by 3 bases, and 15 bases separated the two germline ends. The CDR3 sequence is CASSGGQRFEETQYF. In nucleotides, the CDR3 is TGTGCCAGCAGCGGAGGGCAACGATTTGAAGAGACCCAGTACTTC.

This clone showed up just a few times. The CDR3 reads CASSLVRGQAKAVAETQYF. The CDR3 nucleotides read TGTGCCAGCAGCTTAGTACGGGGACAGGCTAAGGCGGTTGCAGAGACCCAGTACTTC. The V call is TRBV11-2, the J call TRBJ2-5; 8 bases are shared with TRBD1. Trimming took 1 base from V and 4 from J; bases not matched to a gene: 17. This CDR3 comprises 19 residues. Germline CDR1 is SGHAT and CDR2 is FQNNGV.

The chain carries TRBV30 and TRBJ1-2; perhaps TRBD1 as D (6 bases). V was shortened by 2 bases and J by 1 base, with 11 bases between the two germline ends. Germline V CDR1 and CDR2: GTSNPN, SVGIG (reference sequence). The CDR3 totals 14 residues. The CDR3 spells CAWSTGRGNYGYTF. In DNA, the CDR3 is TGTGCCTGGAGTACAGGGAGGGGTAACTATGGCTACACCTTC. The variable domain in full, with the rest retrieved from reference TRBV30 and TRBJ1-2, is SQTIHQWPATLVQPVGSPLSLECTVEGTSNPNLYWYRQAAGRGLQLLFYSVGIGQISSEVPQNLSASRPQDRQFILSSKKLLLSDSGFYLCAWSTGRGNYGYTFGSGTRLTVV.

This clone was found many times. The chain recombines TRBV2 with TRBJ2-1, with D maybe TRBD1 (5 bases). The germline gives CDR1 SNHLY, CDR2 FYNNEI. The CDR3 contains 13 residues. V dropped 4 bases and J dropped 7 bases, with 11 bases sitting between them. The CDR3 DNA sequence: TGTGCCAGCAGTGTGTTCAGGGAAAATGAGCAGTTCTTC. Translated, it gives CASSVFRENEQFF.

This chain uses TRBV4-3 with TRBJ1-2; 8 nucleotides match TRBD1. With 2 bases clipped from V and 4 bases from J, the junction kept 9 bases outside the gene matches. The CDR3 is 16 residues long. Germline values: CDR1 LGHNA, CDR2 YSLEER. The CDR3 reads CASSQSAGGLTYGYTF. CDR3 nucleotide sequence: TGCGCCAGCAGCCAATCGGCAGGGGGCCTTACCTATGGCTACACCTTC.

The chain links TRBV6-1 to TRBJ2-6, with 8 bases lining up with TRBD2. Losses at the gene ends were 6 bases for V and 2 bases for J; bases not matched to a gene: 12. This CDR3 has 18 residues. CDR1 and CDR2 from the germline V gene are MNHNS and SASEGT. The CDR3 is CASSEQSGGATGANVLTF. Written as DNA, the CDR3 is TGTGCCAGCAGCGAACAATCGGGGGGGGCCACTGGGGCCAACGTCCTGACTTTC.

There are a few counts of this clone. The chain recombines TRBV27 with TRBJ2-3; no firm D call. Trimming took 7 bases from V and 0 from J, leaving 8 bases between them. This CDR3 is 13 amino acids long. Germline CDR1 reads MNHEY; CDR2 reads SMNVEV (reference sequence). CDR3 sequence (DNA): TGTGCCAGCAAGTTAGTTAGCACAGATACGCAGTATTTT. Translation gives CASKLVSTDTQYF.

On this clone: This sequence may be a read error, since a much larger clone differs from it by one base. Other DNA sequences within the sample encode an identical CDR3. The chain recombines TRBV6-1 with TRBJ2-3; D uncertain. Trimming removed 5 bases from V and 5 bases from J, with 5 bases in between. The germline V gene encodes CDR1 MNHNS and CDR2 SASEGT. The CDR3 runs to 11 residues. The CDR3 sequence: CASSYVDTQYF. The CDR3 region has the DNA TGTGCCAGCAGTTACGTAGATACGCAGTATTTT.

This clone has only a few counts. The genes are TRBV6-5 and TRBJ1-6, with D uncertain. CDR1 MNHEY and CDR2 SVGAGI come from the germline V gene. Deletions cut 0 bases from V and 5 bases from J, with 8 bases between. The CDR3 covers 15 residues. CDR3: CASSYSEPHNSPLHF. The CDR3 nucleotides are TGTGCCAGCAGTTACTCCGAGCCTCATAATTCACCCCTCCACTTT.

The CDR3 nucleotides read TGTGCCTGGAGTTTACAGGAAAATCAGCCCCAGCATTTT. Its translation: CAWSLQENQPQHF. This chain joins TRBV30 and TRBJ1-5, with a weak D call TRBD1 (5 bases). The CDR3 runs 13 residues. Trimming took 2 bases from V and 4 from J, leaving 9 bases between them. CDR1 and CDR2 from the germline V gene are GTSNPN and SVGIG (reference sequence).

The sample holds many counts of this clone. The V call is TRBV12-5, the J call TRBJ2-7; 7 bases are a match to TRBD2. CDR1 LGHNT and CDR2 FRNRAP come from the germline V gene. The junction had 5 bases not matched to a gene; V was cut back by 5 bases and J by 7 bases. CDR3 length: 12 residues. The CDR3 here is CASGPPGGEQYF. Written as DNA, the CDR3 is TGTGCTAGTGGTCCCCCCGGGGGGGAGCAGTACTTC.

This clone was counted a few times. The CDR3 DNA reads as TGTGCCAGCAGCTTGTGGCGGGACGAGGAGACCCAGTACTTC. It specifies CASSLWRDEETQYF. The V call is TRBV7-2, the J call TRBJ2-5, with D maybe TRBD2 (6 bases). This CDR3 spans 14 amino acids. V was clipped by 3 bases and J by 5 bases, with 13 bases between them. Germline CDR1 reads SGHTA; CDR2 reads FQGNSA.

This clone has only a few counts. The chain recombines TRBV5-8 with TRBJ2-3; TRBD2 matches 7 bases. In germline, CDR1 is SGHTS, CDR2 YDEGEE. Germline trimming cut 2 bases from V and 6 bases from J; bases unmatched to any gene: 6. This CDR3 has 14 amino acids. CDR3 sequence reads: CASSLAGPGDTQYF. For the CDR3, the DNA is TGTGCCAGCAGCTTAGCGGGGCCGGGGGATACGCAGTATTTT.

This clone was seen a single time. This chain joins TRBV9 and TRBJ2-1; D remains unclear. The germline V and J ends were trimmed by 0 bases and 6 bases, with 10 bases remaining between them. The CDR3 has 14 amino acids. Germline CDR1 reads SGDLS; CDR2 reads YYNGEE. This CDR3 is CASSVVGRFNEQFF. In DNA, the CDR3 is TGTGCCAGCAGCGTAGTAGGGCGGTTCAATGAGCAGTTCTTC. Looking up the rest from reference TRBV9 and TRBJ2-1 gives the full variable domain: DSGVTQTPKHLITATGQRVTLRCSPRSGDLSVYWYQQSLDQGLQFLIQYYNGEERAKGNILERFSAQQFPDLHSELNLSSLELGDSALYFCASSVVGRFNEQFFGPGTRLTVL.

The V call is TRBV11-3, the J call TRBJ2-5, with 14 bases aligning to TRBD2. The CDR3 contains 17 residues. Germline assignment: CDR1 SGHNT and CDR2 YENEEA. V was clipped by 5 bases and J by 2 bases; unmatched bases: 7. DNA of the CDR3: TGTGCCAGCAGCCCGGGACTAGCGGGAGTCCTACAAGAGACCCAGTACTTC. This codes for CASSPGLAGVLQETQYF.

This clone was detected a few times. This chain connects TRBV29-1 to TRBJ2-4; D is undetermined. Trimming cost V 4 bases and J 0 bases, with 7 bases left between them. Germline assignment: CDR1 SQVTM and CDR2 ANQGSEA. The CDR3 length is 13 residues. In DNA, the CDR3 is TGCAGCGTTGTTTGGGTAGCCAAAAACATTCAGTACTTC. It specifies CSVVWVAKNIQYF. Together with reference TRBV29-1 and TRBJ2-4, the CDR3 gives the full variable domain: SAVISQKPSRDICQRGTSLTIQCQVDSQVTMMFWYRQQPGQSLTLIATANQGSEATYESGFVIDKFPISRPNLTFSTLTVSNMSPEDSSIYLCSVVWVAKNIQYFGAGTRLSVL.